A single sample is the source of the 8 T cell receptor beta chains below, sequenced in a study of T cell responses to AZD1222 COVID-19 vaccine. Clones were read by immunoSEQ multiplex PCR, and TCRdb kept only the in-frame ones, dropping some. The sample contains about 150,000 clones, around 92% of which appear only once. This specimen consisted of peripheral blood, obtained on day 0 of AZD1222 vaccination. The source of these receptors is an adult in good health.

V is TRBV5-1 and J is TRBJ2-5, with a tentative D call TRBD1 (5 bases). Trimming stripped 0 bases from V and 1 base from J, with 7 bases between. The CDR3 is made up of 14 amino acids. CDR1 is SGHRS, CDR2 YFSETQ, per germline. The CDR3 sequence is CASSLEGPQETQYF. The DNA for the CDR3 is TGCGCCAGCAGCTTGGAGGGGCCCCAAGAGACCCAGTACTTC.

The J gene is TRBJ1-6, the V gene TRBV12-3 or TRBV12-4; 7 nucleotides agree with TRBD1. The V and J ends lost 6 bases and 13 bases, in that order; junction bases with no gene match: 9. CDR3 length: 13 residues. The CDR3 sequence is CASSPGGGVPLHF. The CDR3 coding sequence is TGTGCCAGCAGCCCAGGGGGGGGTGTCCCCCTCCACTTT.

The table lists this clone with a count of one. The chain is built from TRBV27 and TRBJ1-5; no clear D. V was cut by 3 bases and J by 4 bases, with 7 bases left in between. Germline V CDR1 and CDR2: MNHEY, SMNVEV (reference sequence). This CDR3 region has 13 residues. The CDR3 here is CASSFLGNQPQHF. In nucleotides, the CDR3 is TGTGCCAGCAGTTTTTTAGGGAATCAGCCCCAGCATTTT.

This sequence joins TRBV18 and TRBJ1-1; a possible D gene is TRBD1 (5 bases). Trimming cost V 0 bases and J 3 bases, with 14 bases left between them. The germline CDR1 and CDR2 sequences are KGHSH and LQKENI. The CDR3 covers 16 residues. CDR3 sequence (DNA): TGTGCCAGCTCACCACCGGGGGGTTTGGTGGACACTGAAGCTTTCTTT. Translated: CASSPPGGLVDTEAFF.

This chain links TRBV30 with TRBJ1-3; D might be TRBD1 (5 bases). CDR3 length equals 15 residues. V was trimmed by 1 base and J by 0 bases, leaving 10 bases between them. From germline, CDR1 is GTSNPN and CDR2 SVGIG (reference sequence). In DNA form, the CDR3 reads TGTGCCTGGAGTGCCCCAGGGAGCTCTGGAAACACCATATATTTT. Translating gives CAWSAPGSSGNTIYF.

This rearrangement joins TRBV5-6 to TRBJ2-1; D perhaps matches TRBD2 (6 bases). CDR1 SGHDT and CDR2 YYEEEE come from the germline V gene. The CDR3 consists of 15 residues. V was cut by 2 bases and J by 4 bases, with 13 bases left in between. CDR3 bases: TGTGCCAGCAGCTTCCGGGACTCGCTATACAATGAGCAGTTCTTC. Translation gives CASSFRDSLYNEQFF.

This chain links TRBV19 with TRBJ2-1, with no clear D. Deletions cut 3 bases from V and 7 bases from J, with 10 bases between. The germline CDR1 and CDR2 sequences are LNHDA and SQIVND (reference sequence). The CDR3 runs 13 residues. The CDR3 protein is CASSIDPENEQFF. CDR3 DNA: TGTGCCAGTAGTATCGACCCGGAGAATGAGCAGTTCTTC.

The chain joins TRBV7-9 to TRBJ2-1; D is possibly TRBD2 (6 bases). This CDR3 spans 14 amino acids. Germline V CDR1 and CDR2: SEHNR, FQNEAQ (reference sequence). Trimming shortened V by 1 base and J by 10 bases, and 14 bases separated the two germline ends. CDR3 region: CASSLGFGGVEQFF. The DNA of the CDR3 is TGTGCCAGCAGCTTAGGTTTTGGCGGGGTCGAGCAGTTCTTC.